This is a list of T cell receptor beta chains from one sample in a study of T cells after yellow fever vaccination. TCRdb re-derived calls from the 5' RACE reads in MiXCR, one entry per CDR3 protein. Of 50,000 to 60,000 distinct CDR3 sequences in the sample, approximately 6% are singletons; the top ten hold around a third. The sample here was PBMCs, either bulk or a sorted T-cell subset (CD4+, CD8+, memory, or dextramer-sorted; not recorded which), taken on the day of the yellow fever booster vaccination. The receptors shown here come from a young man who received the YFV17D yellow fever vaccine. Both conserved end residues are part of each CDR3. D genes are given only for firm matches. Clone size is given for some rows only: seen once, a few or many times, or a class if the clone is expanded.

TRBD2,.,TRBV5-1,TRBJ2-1,CASGSGGPILSSYNEQFF,TGCGCCAGCGGGAGCGGGGGCCCGATTCTTAGCTCCTACAATGAGCAGTTCTTC
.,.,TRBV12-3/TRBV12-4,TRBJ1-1,CASRYRVSATEAFF,TGTGCCAGCAGATACAGGGTTTCGGCCACTGAAGCTTTCTTT
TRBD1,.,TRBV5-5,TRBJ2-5,CASSSGQLQETQYF,TGTGCCAGCAGCTCGGGACAGCTCCAAGAGACCCAGTACTTC
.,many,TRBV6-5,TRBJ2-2,CASSYLSMGTGELFF,TGTGCCAGCAGTTACCTCTCTATGGGGACCGGGGAGCTGTTTTTT
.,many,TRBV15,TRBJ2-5,CATSSKLAGQETQYF,TGTGCCACCAGCAGCAAATTGGCAGGGCAAGAGACCCAGTACTTC
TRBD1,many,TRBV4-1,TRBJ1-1,CASSHHRGQGDTEAFF,TGCGCCAGCAGCCACCACCGCGGACAGGGGGACACTGAAGCTTTCTTT
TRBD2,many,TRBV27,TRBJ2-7,CASTYSGGSYEQYF,TGTGCCAGCACTTATAGCGGGGGCTCCTACGAGCAGTACTTC
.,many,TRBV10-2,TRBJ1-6,CASHRAGYGGSPLHF,TGCGCCAGCCACCGGGCAGGGTACGGGGGCTCACCCCTCCACTTT
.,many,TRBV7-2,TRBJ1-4,CASSLRFPGPTNEKLFF,TGTGCCAGCAGCTTACGCTTCCCGGGACCCACTAATGAAAAACTGTTTTTT
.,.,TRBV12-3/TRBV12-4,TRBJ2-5,CASSLKGGMGKETQYF,TGTGCCAGCAGTTTAAAGGGCGGGATGGGTAAAGAGACCCAGTACTTC
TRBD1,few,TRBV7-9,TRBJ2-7,CASSSDRGTDEQYF,TGTGCCAGCAGCTCCGACAGGGGGACAGACGAGCAGTACTTC
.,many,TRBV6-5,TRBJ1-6,CASRGTNSPLHF,TGTGCCTCTCGGGGGACCAATTCACCCCTCCACTTT
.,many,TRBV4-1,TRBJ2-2,CASSQESGAGELFF,TGCGCCAGCAGCCAAGAATCAGGGGCCGGGGAGCTGTTTTTT
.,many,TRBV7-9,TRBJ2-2,CASSQTANTGELFF,TGTGCCAGCAGCCAGACAGCCAACACCGGGGAGCTGTTTTTT
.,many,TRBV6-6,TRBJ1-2,CASKGGYGYTF,TGTGCCAGCAAGGGCGGTTATGGCTACACCTTC
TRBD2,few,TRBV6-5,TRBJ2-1,CASSYGTSGGPTYNEQFF,TGTGCCAGCAGTTACGGGACTAGCGGGGGGCCGACCTACAATGAGCAGTTCTTC
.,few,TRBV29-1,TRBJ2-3,CSVGGLKDTQYF,TGCAGCGTTGGGGGGCTTAAAGATACGCAGTATTTT
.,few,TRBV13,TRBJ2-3,CASSPVRGASDTQYF,TGTGCCAGCAGCCCTGTTCGGGGGGCCTCAGATACGCAGTATTTT
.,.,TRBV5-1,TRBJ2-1,CASSPARQGLYNEQFF,TGCGCCAGCAGCCCTGCCCGGCAGGGACTCTACAATGAGCAGTTCTTC
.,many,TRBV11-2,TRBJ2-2,CASSLDFTTNTGELFF,TGTGCCAGCAGCTTAGATTTTACAACGAACACCGGGGAGCTGTTTTTT
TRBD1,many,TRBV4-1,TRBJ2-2,CASSHASGTVDTGELFF,TGCGCCAGCAGCCACGCTTCCGGGACAGTGGACACCGGGGAGCTGTTTTTT
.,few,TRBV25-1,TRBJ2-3,CASTSGAGTDTQYF,TGTGCCAGCACATCAGGGGCTGGCACAGATACGCAGTATTTT
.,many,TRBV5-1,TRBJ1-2,CASSLDSLRYSYGYTF,TGCGCCAGCAGCTTGGACAGTTTACGTTATTCCTATGGCTACACCTTC
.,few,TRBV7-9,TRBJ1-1,CASSFTQGAEAFF,TGTGCCAGCAGCTTCACCCAGGGAGCTGAAGCTTTCTTT
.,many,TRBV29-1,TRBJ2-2,CSADQVGGELFF,TGCAGCGCCGACCAGGTCGGCGGGGAGCTGTTTTTT
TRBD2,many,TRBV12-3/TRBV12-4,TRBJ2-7,CASSRRSGGAGEQYF,TGTGCCAGCAGCCGTCGGAGCGGGGGGGCGGGCGAGCAGTACTTC
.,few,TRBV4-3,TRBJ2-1,CASSQGPQPNNEQFF,TGCGCCAGCAGCCAAGGACCCCAGCCAAACAATGAGCAGTTCTTC
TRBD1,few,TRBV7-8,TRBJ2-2,CASGKTGITGELFF,TGTGCCAGCGGCAAGACAGGGATCACCGGGGAGCTGTTTTTT
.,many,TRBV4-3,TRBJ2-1,CASSQGGRLAEGNEQFF,TGCGCCAGCAGCCAGGGGGGGCGGCTAGCGGAGGGCAATGAGCAGTTCTTC
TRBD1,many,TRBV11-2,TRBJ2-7,CASSMGTGAYEQYF,TGTGCCAGCAGCATGGGGACAGGTGCCTACGAGCAGTACTTC
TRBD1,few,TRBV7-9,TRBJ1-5,CASSLAITGDQPQHF,TGTGCCAGCAGCTTAGCGATCACAGGGGATCAGCCCCAGCATTTT
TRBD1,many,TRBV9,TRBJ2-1,CASSPSPGQGARDEQFF,TGTGCCAGCAGCCCTTCACCGGGACAGGGGGCTCGGGATGAGCAGTTCTTC
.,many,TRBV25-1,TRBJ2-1,CASRDVRNEQFF,TGTGCCAGCAGGGATGTCAGGAATGAGCAGTTCTTC
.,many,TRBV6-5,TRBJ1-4,CASSYSMDPNEKLFF,TGTGCCAGCAGTTACTCAATGGATCCTAATGAAAAACTGTTTTTT
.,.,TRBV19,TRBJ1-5,CAISMGLQPQHF,TGTGCCATTAGTATGGGGTTGCAGCCCCAGCATTTT
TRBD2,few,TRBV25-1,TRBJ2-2,CASSDFGGSTGELFF,TGTGCCAGCAGTGACTTCGGCGGGAGCACCGGGGAGCTGTTTTTT
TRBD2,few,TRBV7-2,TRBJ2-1,CASSLGTSGSFFNEQFF,TGTGCCAGCAGCTTAGGAACTAGCGGGTCCTTCTTCAATGAGCAGTTCTTC
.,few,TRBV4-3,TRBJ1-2,CASRSKSSEIGSYGFTF,TGCGCCAGCAGGTCCAAGAGTAGCGAGATAGGCAGCTATGGCTTCACCTTC
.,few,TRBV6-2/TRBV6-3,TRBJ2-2,CASCPAGNTGELFF,TGTGCCAGCTGTCCAGCGGGGAACACCGGGGAGCTGTTTTTT
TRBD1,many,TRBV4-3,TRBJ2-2,CASSQDHSGTGGTGELFF,TGCGCCAGCAGCCAAGATCATTCCGGGACAGGGGGAACCGGGGAGCTGTTTTTT
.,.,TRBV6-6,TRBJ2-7,CASRTSGTGWLYEQYF,TGTGCCAGCAGGACATCCGGGACCGGATGGTTGTACGAGCAGTACTTC
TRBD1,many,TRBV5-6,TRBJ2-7,CASSADFGTGGYEQYF,TGTGCCAGCAGTGCTGATTTCGGGACAGGGGGCTACGAGCAGTACTTC
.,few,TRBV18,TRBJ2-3,CASSGGSPKNTQYF,TGTGCCAGCTCGGGGGGTAGCCCGAAGAATACGCAGTATTTT
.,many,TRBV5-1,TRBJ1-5,CASSFGLGDQPQHF,TGCGCCAGCAGCTTTGGGCTGGGGGACCAGCCCCAGCATTTT
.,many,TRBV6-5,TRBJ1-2,CASSYSNRDGYTF,TGTGCCAGCAGTTACTCGAACAGGGATGGCTACACCTTC
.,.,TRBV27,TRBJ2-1,CASSFSRNEQFF,TGTGCCAGCAGTTTCTCGCGGAATGAGCAGTTCTTC
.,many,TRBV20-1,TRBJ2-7,CSASGGTYTTPSYEQYF,TGCAGTGCTAGCGGGGGTACATATACGACACCCTCCTACGAGCAGTACTTC
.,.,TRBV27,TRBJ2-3,CASSRRLHPAGSDTQYF,TGTGCCAGCAGCCGCCGACTTCACCCCGCGGGGTCAGATACGCAGTATTTT
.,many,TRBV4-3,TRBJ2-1,CASSHRGGGHYNEQFF,TGCGCCAGCAGCCACAGGGGGGGGGGACACTACAATGAGCAGTTCTTC
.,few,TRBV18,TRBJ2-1,CASRSSLHNEQFF,TGTGCCAGCCGTTCTAGCCTCCACAATGAGCAGTTCTTC
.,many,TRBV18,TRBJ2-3,CASSPHAGGTDTQYF,TGTGCCAGCTCACCGCACGCTGGGGGAACAGATACGCAGTATTTT